This entry describes one TCR beta chain. The source of the sample is a study of technical replicates of blood from a few donors. Produced via immunoSEQ multiplex PCR; TCRdb's table is partial and in-frame only. This sample has tens of thousands of clones, with 94% found just once. Germline V gene data show CDR1 as SNHLY and CDR2 as FYNNEI. Trimming stripped 5 bases from V and 6 bases from J, with 11 bases between. The CDR3 has 13 residues. The sequence was collected from a human donor in good health. The sequenced material came from T cells isolated from PBMCs. The rearrangement uses TRBV2 and TRBJ2-4; a possible D gene is TRBD2 (6 bases). DNA for the CDR3: TGTGCCAGCAGTATAGATAGCGGAAACATTCAGTACTTC. Residues: CASSIDSGNIQYF.